This T cell receptor beta chain was captured in a study of blood T cells in healthy people across ages. V lost 1 base to trimming and J lost 2 bases, with 12 bases between them. Germline CDR1 SGHTA, CDR2 FQGTGA. The CDR3 runs to 15 residues. Combining a sample-barcoded 5' primer with a J-beta primer mix, a second PCR ran for about 7 to 11 cycles. One entry per CDR3 protein results from TCRdb running MiXCR on the 5' RACE reads. The table has about 760,000 distinct CDR3 sequences, 45% to 70% seen once. Staff drew around 10 milliliters of peripheral blood from each donor. What was sequenced was blood. The rearrangement uses TRBV7-3 and TRBJ2-7, with D hard to call. The receptor was isolated from a man aged 35 to 55 in good health. CDR3 in amino acids: CASSLRAAIPYEQYF. Here the CDR3 DNA reads TGTGCCAGCAGCTTAAGGGCAGCGATCCCCTACGAGCAGTACTTC.